The source of this TCR beta chain is a study of cytomegalovirus exposure and HLA in healthy donors. Overall study results and limits: Generally TCR sequences proved uncommon, though certain public TCRs appeared in numerous donors.

PCR used 60 Vbeta primers and 13 Jbeta primers. Using immunoSEQ multiplex PCR, the repertoire was profiled, and TCRdb retains in-frame clones only, with some absent. The profile shows about 260,000 clones, about 66% of them singletons. In the case of this clone: As yet, its antigen is unknown.

CDR1 and CDR2 from the germline V gene are SGHTA and FQGNSA. The V gene lost 3 bases and the J gene lost 10 bases, with 13 bases spanning the gap. The CDR3 has 13 residues. Sequences were obtained from PBMCs. The V gene is TRBV7-2, the J gene TRBJ2-1; D call uncertain. This clonotype was obtained from a female donor in good health and CMV-seronegative. The CDR3 DNA reads TGTGCCAGCAGCTTGGGTTTTAGCAGAGAGCAGTTCTTC. Translating gives CASSLGFSREQFF.